This T cell receptor beta chain is drawn from a study of blood T cell repertoires in COVID-19. On the study more broadly: Both acute and convalescent COVID-19 samples were obtained from the United States, Italy and Spain.

This clone was counted a single time. The CDR3 is made up of 15 amino acids. Germline lookup yields CDR1 SNHLY and CDR2 FYNNEI. V shed 7 bases, J shed 7 bases, and the junction held 8 bases outside the gene matches. Assay used: immunoSEQ multiplex PCR; TCRdb lists only in-frame clones, some missing. The sample records around 380,000 clones, roughly 86% being singletons. Participant age was roughly 18 to 89 years, and participants resided in about two dozen US areas. Self-reported history from a screening survey and questionnaire set each donor's cohort. Cohort 3 donors counted as recovered after two negative PCRs, clearance, or resolved symptoms.

The sequencing sample was made of PBMCs or T cells enriched from blood (not recorded which). The rearrangement uses TRBV2 and TRBJ2-1, with 12 positions matching TRBD2. The sequence derives from a man between 25 and 39 years old who had recovered from COVID-19. The CDR3 region is CASNPGLAGNNEQFF. The CDR3 DNA sequence: TGTGCCAGCAACCCTGGACTAGCGGGAAATAATGAGCAGTTCTTC.